Sequencing of this T cell receptor beta chain was carried out in a study of shared clonotypes between healthy human individuals. Assay: immunoSEQ multiplex PCR; the TCRdb copy retains only in-frame clones and omits some. The table includes 2 million to 2.5 million clones, 80% to 95% detected once. V dropped 2 bases and J dropped 9 bases, with 19 bases sitting between them. The CDR3 is made up of 15 amino acids. Germline values: CDR1 KGHSH, CDR2 LQKENI. This clonotype originated in a young man in good health. Some clones in this sample may be carry-over from other donors' samples. Sequencing was done on a sample of naive CD4+ T cells from PBMCs. Subset denoted: CD45RA+ positively selected. The rearrangement uses TRBV18 and TRBJ2-5; D remains ambiguous. This CDR3 reads CASSPNGHPPVAQYF. CDR3 DNA sequence: TGTGCCAGCTCACCAAATGGGCACCCCCCTGTGGCCCAGTACTTC. Supplemented by reference TRBV18 and TRBJ2-5, the full variable domain reads NAGVMQNPRHLVRRRGQEARLRCSPMKGHSHVYWYRQLPEEGLKFMVYLQKENIIDESGMPKERFSAEFPKEGPSILRIQQVVRGDSAAYFCASSPNGHPPVAQYFGPGTRLLVL.